The rows below give T cell receptor beta chains drawn from one sample of a study of blood T cell repertoires in COVID-19. Sequencing was performed with immunoSEQ multiplex PCR; in TCRdb, only in-frame clones are kept and a portion is missing. This sample has over 300,000 clones; 89% occur once, and the top ten carry more than 1%. Sequencing used peripheral blood. The receptor source for this set is a middle-aged man with acute or convalescent COVID-19. Both conserved end residues are trimmed from each CDR3. Size values are once, few and many counts, or a class for expanded clones, and some rows have none.

cdr3_aa clone_size v_call
ASSLVAGTSGADEQF . TRBV7-2
ASSPRVPQSAEAF . TRBV6-5
ASSASGSPSTDTQY once TRBV5-1
ASSQDRDNAYEQY . TRBV4-1
AIGTSGSSYEQY . TRBV10-3
ASSLSRYQPQH once TRBV27
ASSQDTSSYEQY . TRBV3-1/TRBV3-2
ASSRTGQGNNYGYT . TRBV7-9
ASSLDRGTDTQY . TRBV27
ASGNDRNYGYT . TRBV2
ASSPSGTGGLEQY . TRBV9
ACRSHMNTEAF . TRBV30
ASAPQENYGYT once TRBV7-3
ASSPLEGDQPQH . TRBV7-8
ASSPQGAGNSPLH . TRBV7-3
ASSEGQGRY . TRBV6-1
ASNSGQGVSHPEAF . TRBV19
ASSLEAPTGDEQF . TRBV5-1
ASSRVERGQETQY . TRBV6-5
ASSTRGGYNEQF . TRBV7-8
ASSLSSGRLYEQY few TRBV5-4
ASSQGGANIQY . TRBV4-1